The 27 T cell receptor beta chains in this list originate from one sample, sequenced in a study of shared clonotypes between healthy human individuals. TCRdb's copy holds only in-frame clones and misses some; the assay was immunoSEQ multiplex PCR. Here the sample spans about 2.3 million clones, 90% to 95% being singletons. Sequencing used naive CD4+ T cells from PBMCs. As to subset: CD45RA+ positively selected. These receptors were obtained from a man between 18 and 35 years old in good health. Some clones in this sample may be carry-over from other donors' samples.

This sequence joins TRBV6-5 and TRBJ2-3; D unclear. Trimming stripped 2 bases from V and 5 bases from J, with 11 bases between. The CDR3 is 14 amino acids. CDR1 and CDR2 (germline): MNHEY, SVGAGI. CDR3 coding DNA: TGTGCCAGCAGTTACGCACAGTGGGGAGATACGCAGTATTTT. This codes for CASSYAQWGDTQYF.

J is TRBJ1-1 and V is TRBV19, with a weak D call TRBD1 (6 bases). This CDR3 region has 13 residues. Trimming took off 7 bases at V and 4 bases at J, with 13 bases between the two ends. Germline CDR1 is LNHDA and CDR2 is SQIVND (reference sequence). CDR3 sequence (DNA): TGTGCCAGTACCCTGATACAGGGCACTGAAGCTTTCTTT. Protein sequence: CASTLIQGTEAFF. The whole variable domain, remainder taken from reference TRBV19 and TRBJ1-1, is DGGITQSPKYLFRKEGQNVTLSCEQNLNHDAMYWYRQDPGQGLRLIYYSQIVNDFQKGDIAEGYSVSREKKESFPLTVTSAQKNPTAFYLCASTLIQGTEAFFGQGTRLTVV.

The V and J genes are TRBV7-9 and TRBJ2-3; D is unresolved. V was clipped by 10 bases and J by 2 bases, with 4 bases between them. Germline CDR1 SEHNR, CDR2 FQNEAQ (reference sequence). The CDR3 contains 10 residues. The CDR3 loop reads CATTTDTQYF. The CDR3 bases are TGTGCCACAACCACAGATACGCAGTATTTT.

The chain has TRBV4-1 and TRBJ2-7, with D possibly called TRBD1 or TRBD2 (5 bases each). The germline V gene encodes CDR1 MGHRA and CDR2 YSYEKL. The CDR3 length is 15 residues. V was shortened by 4 bases and J by 1 base, with 14 bases between the two germline ends. CDR3 amino acids: CASSPGHGLSYEQYF. CDR3 DNA: TGCGCCAGCAGCCCCGGACATGGACTGTCCTACGAGCAGTACTTC.

The V and J genes are TRBV7-2 and TRBJ1-3, with 7 bases that match TRBD1. The CDR3 contains 15 residues. V lost 2 bases, J lost 4 bases, and 5 bases stayed unmatched. Looked up from germline, CDR1 is SGHTA and CDR2 is FQGNSA. The CDR3: CASSLQTGRGNTIYF. For the CDR3, the DNA is TGTGCCAGCAGCTTACAGACAGGGCGCGGAAACACCATATATTTT.

This clone was seen once. V gene TRBV6-5 combines with J gene TRBJ2-1, with TRBD2 identical over 7 bases. With V trimmed by 0 bases and J by 10 bases, 6 bases remained unmatched. This CDR3 region has 14 residues. The germline V gene has CDR1 MNHEY and CDR2 SVGAGI. The CDR3 DNA sequence: TGTGCCAGCAGTTACTCGGCGGGAGAGGGAGAGCAGTTCTTC. This gives the protein CASSYSAGEGEQFF.

This clone appeared once. This rearrangement joins TRBV19 to TRBJ2-1; tentative D call: TRBD2 (5 bases). Trimming left V 2 bases short and J 10 bases short, with 9 bases between. CDR1 is LNHDA, CDR2 SQIVND, per germline (reference sequence). This CDR3 spans 12 amino acids. The CDR3, as DNA: TGTGCCAGTAGTATACGGCCGGGAGAGCAGTTCTTC. This codes for CASSIRPGEQFF.

This clone has only one observation. The V gene is TRBV6-6, the J gene TRBJ2-7; D not resolved. Germline V gene lookup returns CDR1 MNHNY and CDR2 SVGAGI (reference sequence). Trimming pared 2 bases from V and 3 bases from J, leaving 14 bases between. The CDR3 extends over 15 amino acids. The CDR3, as DNA: TGTGCCAGCAGTTACACAGCTCCTGGTAACTACGAGCAGTACTTC. Translated: CASSYTAPGNYEQYF.

Concerning this clone: Within the sample, other DNA sequences also encode this same CDR3. The J gene is TRBJ1-2, the V gene TRBV28, with a weak D call TRBD1 (5 bases). The germline V gene encodes CDR1 MDHEN and CDR2 SYDVKM. This CDR3 has 12 residues. Trimming removed 6 bases from V and 4 bases from J, with 9 bases in between. The CDR3 region is CASSKGVYGYTF. CDR3 sequence (DNA): TGTGCCAGCAGCAAAGGGGTCTATGGCTACACCTTC.

Comments on this clone: In the same sample, other DNA sequences code for this CDR3. The rearrangement uses TRBV5-1 and TRBJ2-5; maybe TRBD1 (5 bases). The V end lost 0 bases, the J end lost 2 bases, and 8 bases lay between the germline ends. This CDR3 comprises 14 residues. Germline lookup yields CDR1 SGHRS and CDR2 YFSETQ. DNA for the CDR3: TGCGCCAGCAGCTTGGAAGCAGGGCAAGAGACCCAGTACTTC. Its translation: CASSLEAGQETQYF.

The rearrangement links TRBV4-1 to TRBJ2-5; TRBD2 matches at 9 bases. V trimming: 0 bases; J trimming: 3 bases; junction bases outside the gene matches: 11. Germline CDR1 MGHRA, CDR2 YSYEKL. The CDR3 length is 18 residues. The CDR3 DNA reads TGCGCCAGCAGCCAAGAAATGGTAGCGGGGGAAGATGAAGAGACCCAGTACTTC. This sequence encodes CASSQEMVAGEDEETQYF.

The J gene is TRBJ2-1, the V gene TRBV10-3, with a possible D match to TRBD2 (6 bases). The CDR3 covers 17 residues. The V end was cut by 1 base, the J end by 2 bases, with 15 bases between. The germline V gene encodes CDR1 ENHRY and CDR2 SYGVKD. The CDR3, as DNA: TGTGCCATCAGTGAGTGGGTGGCGGGAACCACCTACAATGAGCAGTTCTTC. Residues: CAISEWVAGTTYNEQFF.

CDR3 nucleotide sequence: TGTGCCAGCTCACCAGTCGCGCAATCGGCTGGAAACACCATATATTTT. Residues: CASSPVAQSAGNTIYF. The genes are TRBV18 and TRBJ1-3, with D hard to call. This CDR3 comprises 16 residues. Looked up from germline, CDR1 is KGHSH and CDR2 is LQKENI. The germline V and J ends were trimmed by 2 bases and 2 bases, with 13 bases remaining between them.

The rearrangement uses TRBV5-1 and TRBJ2-1, with TRBD1 matching 7 bases. The CDR3 spans 12 residues. Trimming removed 4 bases from V and 8 bases from J; junction bases left unmatched: 3. From germline, CDR1 is SGHRS and CDR2 YFSETQ. CDR3 loop: CASSVQGDEQFF. The CDR3 DNA is TGCGCCAGCAGCGTTCAGGGGGATGAGCAGTTCTTC.

V is TRBV18 and J is TRBJ1-5; TRBD1 is a possible D gene (6 bases). V lost 5 bases and J lost 2, with 16 bases in between. CDR1 KGHSH and CDR2 LQKENI come from the germline V gene. The CDR3 totals 16 residues. The CDR3 DNA reads TGTGCCAGCTCAACCTCCGGGACAATGGGCAATCAGCCCCAGCATTTT. Protein: CASSTSGTMGNQPQHF.

On this clone itself: Other DNA sequences in the sample encode the same CDR3. The rearrangement joins TRBV27 to TRBJ2-3, with TRBD1 matching 7 bases. The CDR3 runs 15 residues. The junction had 6 bases not matched to a gene; V was cut back by 5 bases and J by 1 base. Germline-derived CDR1 and CDR2 are MNHEY and SMNVEV (reference sequence). The CDR3 DNA sequence: TGTGCCAGCAGTCCACAGGGGCGGGGCACAGATACGCAGTATTTT. This gives the protein CASSPQGRGTDTQYF.

J is TRBJ1-1 and V is TRBV10-3; D not certain. Germline V gives CDR1 ENHRY, CDR2 SYGVKD. V was pared by 2 bases and J by 0 bases, with 10 bases between. This CDR3 is 15 amino acids long. CDR3 nucleotides: TGTGCCATCAGTGAGGGTCAAACCATGAACACTGAAGCTTTCTTT. Translation: CAISEGQTMNTEAFF.

This clone was observed a single time. The chain is built from TRBV28 and TRBJ1-5; D possibly corresponds to TRBD1 (5 bases). Germline CDR1 is MDHEN and CDR2 is SYDVKM. This CDR3 region has 16 residues. Trimming pared 5 bases from V and 0 bases from J, leaving 14 bases between. The CDR3 here is CASSPRDYYSNQPQHF. The CDR3 nucleotides are TGTGCCAGCAGTCCCCGGGACTACTATAGCAATCAGCCCCAGCATTTT.

The table lists this clone with a few counts. The same CDR3 can be traced to other DNA sequences in this sample. The chain recombines TRBV5-1 with TRBJ1-5; unclear D gene. CDR1 is SGHRS, CDR2 YFSETQ, per germline. Trimming took 0 bases from V and 3 from J, leaving 4 bases between them. CDR3 size: 13 residues. The DNA for the CDR3 is TGCGCCAGCAGCTTGGGGGACAATCAGCCCCAGCATTTT. Encoded protein: CASSLGDNQPQHF.

The chain uses TRBV7-3 and TRBJ2-2, with no clear D. Germline CDR1 and CDR2: SGHTA and FQGTGA. V was clipped by 5 bases and J by 7 bases, with 11 bases between them. The CDR3 contains 13 residues. CDR3 protein: CASSQQLGGELFF. The CDR3 bases are TGTGCCAGCAGCCAACAACTTGGCGGGGAGCTGTTTTTT.

The rearrangement uses TRBV28 and TRBJ1-5; D not certain. Trimming shortened V by 7 bases and J by 3 bases, and 13 bases separated the two germline ends. The CDR3 spans 14 residues. Germline V CDR1 and CDR2: MDHEN, SYDVKM. The CDR3 nucleotides are TGTGCCAGCATGGTCACGTCTGACAATCAGCCCCAGCATTTT. Residues: CASMVTSDNQPQHF.

This clone was seen a single time. The chain links TRBV14 to TRBJ1-2; 9 bases are a match to TRBD1. CDR3 length equals 14 residues. Per germline, CDR1 SGHDN and CDR2 FVKESK. V was clipped by 0 bases and J by 7 bases; unmatched bases: 3. The CDR3 sequence: CASSQDRGQGGYTF. The DNA of the CDR3 is TGTGCCAGCAGCCAAGATCGGGGACAGGGTGGCTACACCTTC.

The chain employs TRBV7-9 and TRBJ2-2, with TRBD2 as a possible D gene (8 bases). The V and J ends lost 5 bases and 7 bases respectively, with 20 bases between them. Germline V gives CDR1 SEHNR, CDR2 FQNEAQ (reference sequence). The CDR3 is 16 residues long. The CDR3 DNA sequence: TGTGCCAGCAGCCAGGGGGTAGCGGGAAAAGGCGGGGAGCTGTTTTTT. This sequence encodes CASSQGVAGKGGELFF. The entire variable domain, with the rest obtained from reference TRBV7-9 and TRBJ2-2, is as follows: DTGVSQNPRHKITKRGQNVTFRCDPISEHNRLYWYRQTLGQGPEFLTYFQNEAQLEKSRLLSDRFSAERPKGSFSTLEIQRTEQGDSAMYLCASSQGVAGKGGELFFGEGSRLTVL.

The V and J genes are TRBV6-6 and TRBJ2-1; perhaps D is TRBD1 or TRBD2 (5 bases each). Germline V gene sequence: CDR1 MNHNY, CDR2 SVGAGI (reference sequence). V was clipped by 6 bases and J by 4 bases, with 16 bases between them. CDR3 size: 15 residues. CDR3 protein: CASSGTWTLYNEQFF. CDR3 DNA sequence: TGTGCCAGCAGCGGGACCTGGACCCTTTACAATGAGCAGTTCTTC.

V gene TRBV6-1 combines with J gene TRBJ1-5; no firm D call. Germline CDR1 MNHNS, CDR2 SASEGT. There are 23 residues in the CDR3. The ends were cut back, 0 bases at V and 2 bases at J, with 32 bases in the middle. This CDR3 is CASSEARYIELFVRRRGNQPQHF. CDR3 DNA sequence: TGTGCCAGCAGTGAAGCGCGTTACATAGAATTGTTTGTACGACGCCGGGGCAATCAGCCCCAGCATTTT.

This chain links TRBV5-1 with TRBJ2-2; 8 positions agree with TRBD1. The CDR3 loop spans 15 amino acids. J was trimmed by 0 bases and V by 4 bases; bases with no gene match: 2. CDR1 is SGHRS and CDR2 is YFSETQ in the germline V gene. CDR3 sequence (DNA): TGCGCCAGCAGCAAACAGGGGGCGAACACCGGGGAGCTGTTTTTT. Amino acid sequence: CASSKQGANTGELFF.

V is TRBV10-1 and J is TRBJ2-7, with TRBD1 as a possible D gene (6 bases). Trimming removed 6 bases from V and 2 bases from J, with 17 bases in between. Germline V CDR1 and CDR2: WNHNN, SYGVQD (reference sequence). CDR3 length: 15 amino acids. CDR3 loop: CASSPSPGQTYEQYF. As DNA, the CDR3 is TGCGCCAGCAGCCCCTCGCCCGGACAGACCTACGAGCAGTACTTC.